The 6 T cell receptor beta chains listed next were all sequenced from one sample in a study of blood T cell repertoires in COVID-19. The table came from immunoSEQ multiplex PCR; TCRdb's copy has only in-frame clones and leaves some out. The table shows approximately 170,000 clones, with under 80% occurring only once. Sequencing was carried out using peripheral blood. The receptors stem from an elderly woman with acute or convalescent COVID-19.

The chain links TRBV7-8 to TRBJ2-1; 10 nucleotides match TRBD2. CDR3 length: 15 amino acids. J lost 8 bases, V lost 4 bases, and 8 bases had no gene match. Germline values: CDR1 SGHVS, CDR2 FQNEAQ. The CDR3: CASSYSGRALDEQFF. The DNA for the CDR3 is TGTGCCAGCAGCTACAGCGGGAGGGCCTTGGATGAGCAGTTCTTC. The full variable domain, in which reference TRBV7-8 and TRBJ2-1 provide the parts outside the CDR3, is GAGVSQSPRYKVAKRGQDVALRCDPISGHVSLFWYQQALGQGPEFLTYFQNEAQLDKSGLPSDRFFAERPEGSVSTLKIQRTQQEDSAVYLCASSYSGRALDEQFFGPGTRLTVL.

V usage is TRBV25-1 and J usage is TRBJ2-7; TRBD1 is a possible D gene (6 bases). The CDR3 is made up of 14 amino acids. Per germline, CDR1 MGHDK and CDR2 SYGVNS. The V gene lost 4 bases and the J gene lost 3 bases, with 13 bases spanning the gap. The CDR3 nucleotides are TGTGCCAGCAGTGGACAGGCGGCGAACTACGAGCAGTACTTC. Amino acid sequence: CASSGQAANYEQYF.

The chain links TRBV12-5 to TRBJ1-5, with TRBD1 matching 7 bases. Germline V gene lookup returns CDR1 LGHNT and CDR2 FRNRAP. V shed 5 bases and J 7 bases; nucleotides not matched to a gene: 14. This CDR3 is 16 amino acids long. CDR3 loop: CASGRWDSRSGQPQHF. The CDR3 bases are TGTGCTAGTGGTAGATGGGACAGTCGCTCAGGGCAGCCCCAGCATTTT.

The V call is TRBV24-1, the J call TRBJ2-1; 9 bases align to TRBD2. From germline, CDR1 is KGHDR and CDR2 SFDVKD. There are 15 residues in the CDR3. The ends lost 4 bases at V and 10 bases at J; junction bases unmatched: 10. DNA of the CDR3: TGTGCCACCAGTGACTATAGCGGGAGTCAGGAGGAGCAGTTCTTC. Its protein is CATSDYSGSQEEQFF.

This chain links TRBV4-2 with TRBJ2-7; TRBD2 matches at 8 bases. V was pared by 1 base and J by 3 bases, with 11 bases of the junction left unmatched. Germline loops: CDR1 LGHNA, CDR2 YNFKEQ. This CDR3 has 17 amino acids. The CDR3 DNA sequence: TGTGCCAGCAGCCAAGTTCGCCAGGGACTAGAGCTCTACGAGCAGTACTTC. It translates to CASSQVRQGLELYEQYF.

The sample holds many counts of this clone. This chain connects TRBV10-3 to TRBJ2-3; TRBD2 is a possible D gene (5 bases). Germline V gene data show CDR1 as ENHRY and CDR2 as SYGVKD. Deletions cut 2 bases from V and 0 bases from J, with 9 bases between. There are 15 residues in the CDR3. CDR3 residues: CAISEIWTSTDTQYF. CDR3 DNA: TGTGCCATCAGTGAGATTTGGACTAGCACAGATACGCAGTATTTT.